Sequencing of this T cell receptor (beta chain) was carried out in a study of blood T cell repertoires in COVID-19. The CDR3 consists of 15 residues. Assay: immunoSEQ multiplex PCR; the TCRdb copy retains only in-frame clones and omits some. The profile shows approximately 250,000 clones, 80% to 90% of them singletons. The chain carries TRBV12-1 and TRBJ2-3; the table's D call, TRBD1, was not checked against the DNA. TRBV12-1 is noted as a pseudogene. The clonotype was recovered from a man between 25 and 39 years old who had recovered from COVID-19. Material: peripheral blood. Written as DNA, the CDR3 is TGTGCCAGCAGCCCGAATAGGGGCCACACAGATACGCAGTATTTT. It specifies CASSPNRGHTDTQYF.